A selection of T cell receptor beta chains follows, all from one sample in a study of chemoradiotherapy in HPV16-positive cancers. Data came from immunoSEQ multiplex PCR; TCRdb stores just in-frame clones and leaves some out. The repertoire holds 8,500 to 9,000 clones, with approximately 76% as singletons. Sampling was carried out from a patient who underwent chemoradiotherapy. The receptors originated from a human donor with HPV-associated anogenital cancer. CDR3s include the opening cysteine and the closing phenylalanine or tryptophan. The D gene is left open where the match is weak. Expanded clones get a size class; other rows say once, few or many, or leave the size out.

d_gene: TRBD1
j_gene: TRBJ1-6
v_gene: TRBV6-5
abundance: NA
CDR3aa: CATKTGSSYNSPLHF
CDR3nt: TGTGCCACAAAGACAGGGAGCTCCTATAATTCACCCCTCCACTTT

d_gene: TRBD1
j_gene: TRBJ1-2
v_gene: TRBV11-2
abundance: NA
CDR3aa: CASSLATGGYGYTF
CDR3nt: TGTGCCAGCAGCTTAGCGACAGGGGGCTATGGCTACACCTTC

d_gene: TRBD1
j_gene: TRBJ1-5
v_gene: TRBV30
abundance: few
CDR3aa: CAWSVGTVNQPQHF
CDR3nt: TGTGCCTGGAGTGTAGGGACAGTCAATCAGCCCCAGCATTTT

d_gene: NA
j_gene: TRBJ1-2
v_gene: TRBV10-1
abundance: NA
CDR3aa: CAGGGQTHGYGYTF
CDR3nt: TGCGCCGGGGGCGGGCAGACTCACGGCTATGGCTACACCTTC

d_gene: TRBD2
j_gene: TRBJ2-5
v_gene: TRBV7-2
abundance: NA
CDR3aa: CASSFGLAETQYF
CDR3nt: TGTGCCAGCAGCTTCGGACTAGCAGAGACCCAGTACTTC

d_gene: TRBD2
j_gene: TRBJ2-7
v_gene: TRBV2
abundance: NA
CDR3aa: CASVGLAGGQSEQYF
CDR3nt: TGTGCCAGCGTGGGACTAGCGGGGGGGCAGAGCGAGCAGTACTTC

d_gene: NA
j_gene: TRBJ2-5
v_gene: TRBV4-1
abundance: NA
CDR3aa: CASSQVIGETQYF
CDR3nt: TGCGCCAGCAGCCAAGTTATTGGGGAGACCCAGTACTTC

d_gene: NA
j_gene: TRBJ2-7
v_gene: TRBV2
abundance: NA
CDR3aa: CASNGVGDYEQYF
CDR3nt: TGTGCCAGCAACGGAGTGGGTGATTACGAGCAGTACTTC

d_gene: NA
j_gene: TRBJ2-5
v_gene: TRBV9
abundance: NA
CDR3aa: CASSVDPGVPSETQYF
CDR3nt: TGTGCCAGCAGCGTAGACCCAGGGGTGCCCTCTGAGACCCAGTACTTC

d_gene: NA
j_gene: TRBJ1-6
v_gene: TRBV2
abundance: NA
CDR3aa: CASSQGRSYNSPLHF
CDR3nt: TGTGCCAGCAGTCAAGGGAGGTCCTATAATTCACCCCTCCACTTT

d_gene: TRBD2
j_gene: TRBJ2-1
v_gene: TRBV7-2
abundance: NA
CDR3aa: CASSSSGLAGGGEQFF
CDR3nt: TGTGCCAGCAGCTCAAGCGGACTAGCGGGGGGTGGTGAGCAGTTCTTC

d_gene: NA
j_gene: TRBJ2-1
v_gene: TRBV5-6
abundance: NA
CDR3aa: CASSWTTGGGYNEQFF
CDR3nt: TGTGCCAGCAGCTGGACTACTGGAGGGGGATACAATGAGCAGTTCTTC

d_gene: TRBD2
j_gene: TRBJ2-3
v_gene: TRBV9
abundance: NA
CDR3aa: CASTLGTSESSTDTQYF
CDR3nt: TGTGCCAGCACGCTAGGGACTAGCGAGTCTAGCACAGATACGCAGTATTTT

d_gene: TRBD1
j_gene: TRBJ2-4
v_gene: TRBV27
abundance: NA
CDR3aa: CASSFGQGRNIQYF
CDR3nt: TGTGCCAGCAGTTTTGGACAGGGGAGGAACATTCAGTACTTC

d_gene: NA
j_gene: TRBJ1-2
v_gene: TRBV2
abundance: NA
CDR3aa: CASSERGNGYTF
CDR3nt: TGTGCCAGCAGTGAAAGGGGGAATGGCTACACCTTC

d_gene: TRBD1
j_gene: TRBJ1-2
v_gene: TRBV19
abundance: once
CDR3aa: CATRGTSYGYTF
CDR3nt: TGTGCCACCAGGGGGACGTCCTATGGCTACACCTTC

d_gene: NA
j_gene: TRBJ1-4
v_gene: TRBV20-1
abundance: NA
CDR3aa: CSARLNEKLFF
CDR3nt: TGCAGTGCTCGATTGAATGAAAAACTGTTTTTT

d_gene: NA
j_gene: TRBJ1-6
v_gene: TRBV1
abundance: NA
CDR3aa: CTSSRGHYNSPLHF
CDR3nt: TGCACCAGCAGCCGGGGACATTACAATTCACCCCTCCACTTT

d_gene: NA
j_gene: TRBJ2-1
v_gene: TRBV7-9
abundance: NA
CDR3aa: CASSLVGGLYNEQFF
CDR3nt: TGTGCCAGCAGCTTAGTTGGGGGCCTGTACAATGAGCAGTTCTTC

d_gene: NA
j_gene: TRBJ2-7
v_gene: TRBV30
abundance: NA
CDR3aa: CAWRGGMDEQYF
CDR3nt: TGTGCCTGGAGGGGCGGAATGGACGAGCAGTACTTC

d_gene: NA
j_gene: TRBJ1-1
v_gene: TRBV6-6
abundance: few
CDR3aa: CASSYSMLGGTEAFF
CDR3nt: TGTGCCAGCAGTTACTCGATGCTGGGGGGTACTGAAGCTTTCTTT

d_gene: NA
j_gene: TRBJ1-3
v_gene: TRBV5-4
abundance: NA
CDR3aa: CASSSEGSLSGNTIYF
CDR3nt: TGTGCCAGCAGCTCAGAGGGCTCCCTCTCTGGAAACACCATATATTTT

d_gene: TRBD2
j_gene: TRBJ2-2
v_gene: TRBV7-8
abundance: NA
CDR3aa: CASSLGLAGVTGELFF
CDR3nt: TGTGCCAGCAGCTTAGGACTAGCGGGGGTCACCGGGGAGCTGTTTTTT

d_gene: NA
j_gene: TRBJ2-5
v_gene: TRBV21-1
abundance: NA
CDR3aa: CASSKSPPGGPQTQYF
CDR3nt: TGTGCCAGCAGCAAATCCCCGCCGGGGGGCCCACAGACCCAGTACTTC

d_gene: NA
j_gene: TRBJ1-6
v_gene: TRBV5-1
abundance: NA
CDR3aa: CASSTGANNSPLHF
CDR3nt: TGCGCCAGCAGCACGGGGGCCAATAATTCACCCCTCCACTTT

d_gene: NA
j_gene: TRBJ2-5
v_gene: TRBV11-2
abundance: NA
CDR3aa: CASSLAQETQYF
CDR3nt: TGTGCCAGCAGCTTAGCCCAAGAGACCCAGTACTTC